This T cell receptor beta chain was documented in a study of blood T cell repertoires in COVID-19. Study details: Nucleic acid was either cDNA or gDNA, and it came from T cells, B-cell-depleted T cells, or PBMCs.

Donors of Cohort 3 who recovered were those that had two negative PCRs, clearance, or symptom resolution. Trimming took 5 bases from V and 5 from J, leaving 22 bases between them. The germline V gene encodes CDR1 SGHRS and CDR2 YFSETQ. This CDR3 spans 16 amino acids. The assay was immunoSEQ multiplex PCR, and TCRdb's table has in-frame clones only and misses some. The table shows fewer than 500,000 clones, with approximately 86% occurring only once. The specimen was PBMCs or T cells enriched from blood (not recorded which). The rearrangement links TRBV5-1 to TRBJ2-5; perhaps TRBD1 as D (5 bases). The source of this sequence is a woman aged 18-35 years who had recovered from COVID-19. CDR3 sequence reads: CASRSNSKGFMETQYF. CDR3 coding DNA: TGCGCCAGCAGGTCGAATAGCAAGGGGTTCATGGAGACCCAGTACTTC. Full variable domain (remainder filled in from reference TRBV5-1 and TRBJ2-5): KAGVTQTPRYLIKTRGQQVTLSCSPISGHRSVSWYQQTPGQGLQFLFEYFSETQRNKGNFPGRFSGRQFSNSRSEMNVSTLELGDSALYLCASRSNSKGFMETQYFGPGTRLLVL.